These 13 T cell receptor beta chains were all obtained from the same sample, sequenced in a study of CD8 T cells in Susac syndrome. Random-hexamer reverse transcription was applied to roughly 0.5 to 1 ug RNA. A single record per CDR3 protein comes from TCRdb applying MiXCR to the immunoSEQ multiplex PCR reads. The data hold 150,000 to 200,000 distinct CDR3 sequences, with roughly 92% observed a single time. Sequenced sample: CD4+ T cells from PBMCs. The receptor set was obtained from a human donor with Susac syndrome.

As DNA, the CDR3 is TGCAGTGCTAGGGCTCCCTTGACAGGGCTCTACGAGCAGTACTTC. It is translated as CSARAPLTGLYEQYF. The genes are TRBV20-1 and TRBJ2-7; 7 bases agree with TRBD1. The germline gives CDR1 DFQATT, CDR2 SNEGSKA (reference sequence). The V segment lost 3 bases and the J segment 3 bases; nucleotides outside the gene matches: 11. The CDR3 runs to 15 residues.

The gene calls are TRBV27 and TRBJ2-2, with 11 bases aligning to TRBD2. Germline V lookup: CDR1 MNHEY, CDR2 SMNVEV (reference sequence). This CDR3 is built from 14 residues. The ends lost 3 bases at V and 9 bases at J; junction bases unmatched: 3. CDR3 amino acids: CASSFTSGGRELFF. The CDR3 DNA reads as TGTGCCAGCAGTTTCACTAGCGGGGGCCGGGAGCTGTTTTTT.

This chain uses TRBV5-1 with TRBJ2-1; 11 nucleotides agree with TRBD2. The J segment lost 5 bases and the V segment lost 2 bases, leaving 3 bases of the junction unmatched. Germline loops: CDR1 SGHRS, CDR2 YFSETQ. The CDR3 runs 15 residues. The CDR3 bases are TGCGCCAGCAGCTTTAGCGGGGGGGTACACAATGAGCAGTTCTTC. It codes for CASSFSGGVHNEQFF.

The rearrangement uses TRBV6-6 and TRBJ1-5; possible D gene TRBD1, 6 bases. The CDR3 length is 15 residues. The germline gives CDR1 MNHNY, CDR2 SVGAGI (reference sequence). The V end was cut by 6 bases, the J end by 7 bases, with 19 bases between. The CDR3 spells CASSTPTGSHQPQHF. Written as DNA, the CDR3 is TGTGCCAGCAGCACCCCTACAGGGTCGCACCAGCCCCAGCATTTT.

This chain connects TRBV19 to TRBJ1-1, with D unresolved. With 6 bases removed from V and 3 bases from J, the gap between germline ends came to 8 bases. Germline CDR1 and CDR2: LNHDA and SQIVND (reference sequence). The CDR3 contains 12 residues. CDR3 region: CASSPLDTEAFF. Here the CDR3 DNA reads TGTGCCAGTAGCCCGTTGGACACTGAAGCTTTCTTT.

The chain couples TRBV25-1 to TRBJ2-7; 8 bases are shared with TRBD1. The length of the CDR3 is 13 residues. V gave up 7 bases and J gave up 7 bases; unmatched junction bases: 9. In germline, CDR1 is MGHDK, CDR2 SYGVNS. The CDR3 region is CASMGQAYREQYF. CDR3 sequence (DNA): TGTGCCAGCATGGGACAGGCCTACCGAGAGCAGTACTTC.

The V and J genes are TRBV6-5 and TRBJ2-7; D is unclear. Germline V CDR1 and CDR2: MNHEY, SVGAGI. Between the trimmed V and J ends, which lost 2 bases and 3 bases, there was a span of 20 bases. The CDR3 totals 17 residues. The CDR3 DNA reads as TGTGCCAGCAGTTACACCCTCGGGCTCCAGGACCTCTACGAGCAGTACTTC. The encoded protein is CASSYTLGLQDLYEQYF.

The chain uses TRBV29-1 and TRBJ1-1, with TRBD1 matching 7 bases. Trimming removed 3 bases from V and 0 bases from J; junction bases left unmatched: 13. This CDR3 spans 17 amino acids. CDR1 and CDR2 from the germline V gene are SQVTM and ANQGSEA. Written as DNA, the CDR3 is TGCAGCGTTGATGGCGTAGGGGACAGACCCATGAACACTGAAGCTTTCTTT. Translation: CSVDGVGDRPMNTEAFF.

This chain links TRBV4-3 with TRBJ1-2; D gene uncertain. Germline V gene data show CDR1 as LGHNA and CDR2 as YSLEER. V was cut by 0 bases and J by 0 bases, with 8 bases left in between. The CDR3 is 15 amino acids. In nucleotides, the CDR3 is TGCGCCAGCAGCCAAGAGGGTACAGCTAACTATGGCTACACCTTC. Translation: CASSQEGTANYGYTF.

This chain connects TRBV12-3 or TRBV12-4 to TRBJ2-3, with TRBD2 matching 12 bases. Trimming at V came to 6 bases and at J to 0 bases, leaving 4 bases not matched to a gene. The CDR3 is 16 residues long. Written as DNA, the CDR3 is TGTGCCAGCAGCCGCGGACTAGCGGGGAGCACAGATACGCAGTATTTT. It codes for CASSRGLAGSTDTQYF.

The CDR3: CSAPILGDTQYF. Written as DNA, the CDR3 is TGCAGTGCTCCCATCCTGGGGGATACGCAGTATTTT. V gene TRBV20-1 combines with J gene TRBJ2-3; no firm D call. The germline V and J ends were trimmed by 5 bases and 6 bases, with 12 bases remaining between them. This CDR3 contains 12 residues. Germline V gives CDR1 DFQATT, CDR2 SNEGSKA (reference sequence).

The CDR3 DNA follows: TGTGCCAGCAGTACCCTTGACAGGAACACCGGGGAGCTGTTTTTT. Translation: CASSTLDRNTGELFF. This chain uses TRBV6-5 with TRBJ2-2; possibly TRBD1 for D (5 bases). Trimming cost V 5 bases and J 1 base, with 11 bases left between them. Looked up from germline, CDR1 is MNHEY and CDR2 is SVGAGI. The CDR3 runs to 15 residues.

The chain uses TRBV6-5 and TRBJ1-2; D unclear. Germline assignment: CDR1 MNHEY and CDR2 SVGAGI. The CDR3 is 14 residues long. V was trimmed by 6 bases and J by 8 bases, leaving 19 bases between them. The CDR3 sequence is CASSKAQLSLGYTF. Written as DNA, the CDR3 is TGTGCCAGCAGCAAAGCCCAACTCAGTTTGGGCTACACCTTC.